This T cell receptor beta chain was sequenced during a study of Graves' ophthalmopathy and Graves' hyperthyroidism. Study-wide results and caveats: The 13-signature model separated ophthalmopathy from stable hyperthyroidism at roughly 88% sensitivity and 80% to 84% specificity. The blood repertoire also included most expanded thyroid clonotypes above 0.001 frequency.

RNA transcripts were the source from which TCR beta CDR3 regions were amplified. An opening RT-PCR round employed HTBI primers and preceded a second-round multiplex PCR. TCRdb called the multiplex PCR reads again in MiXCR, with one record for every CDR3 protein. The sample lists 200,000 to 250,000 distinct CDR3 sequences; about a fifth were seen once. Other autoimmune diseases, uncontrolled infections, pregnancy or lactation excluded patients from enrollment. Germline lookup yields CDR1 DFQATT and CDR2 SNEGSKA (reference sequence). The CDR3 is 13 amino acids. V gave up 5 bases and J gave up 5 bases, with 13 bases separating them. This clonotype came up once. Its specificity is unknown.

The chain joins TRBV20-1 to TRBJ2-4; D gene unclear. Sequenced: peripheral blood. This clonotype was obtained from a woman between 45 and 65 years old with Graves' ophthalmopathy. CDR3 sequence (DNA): TGCAGTGCTCGGCAGCCCTCCGAAAACATTCAGTACTTC. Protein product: CSARQPSENIQYF.